A selection of T cell receptor beta chains follows, all from one sample in a study of response to subunit inactivated influenza vaccine. TCRdb reprocessed the RT-PCR reads with MiXCR, giving one entry per CDR3 protein. The table has about 500,000 distinct CDR3 sequences, 6% to 9% seen once. Sequencing was performed on PBMCs from blood, taken approximately 25 months after vaccination. The source is a man between 50 and 69 years old who received an inactivated influenza vaccine. Each CDR3 is given with its conserved first and last residue. The order of the fields is CDR3 protein, CDR3 DNA, clone size, J gene, V gene, D gene. The D gene is left open where the match is weak. Clone size is given for some rows only: seen once, a few or many times, or a class if the clone is expanded.

CASSQDHGQGIPHNTETQYF,TGTGCCAGCAGCCAAGATCACGGACAGGGGATCCCCCACAACACGGAGACCCAGTACTTC,many,TRBJ2-5,TRBV3-1,TRBD1
CASSISGSPYEQYF,TGTGCCAGCAGCATTAGCGGGAGTCCCTACGAGCAGTACTTC,few,TRBJ2-7,TRBV11-2,TRBD2
CASSLGAVKETQYF,TGTGCCAGCAGCTTAGGAGCTGTGAAAGAGACCCAGTACTTC,-,TRBJ2-5,TRBV11-2,-
CASSRAGTGAFREPQHF,TGTGCCAGCAGCCGGGCCGGGACAGGGGCGTTTAGAGAGCCCCAGCATTTT,many,TRBJ1-5,TRBV7-2,TRBD1
CASSLGSQGGEQYF,TGTGCCAGCAGCTTAGGATCACAGGGAGGCGAGCAGTACTTC,many,TRBJ2-7,TRBV11-1,-
CATSPRVAGDLEQFF,TGTGCCACCAGCCCCCGGGTAGCGGGGGACCTCGAGCAGTTCTTC,few,TRBJ2-1,TRBV15,TRBD2
CASSWRTGGNEQFF,TGTGCCAGCAGCTGGCGGACAGGGGGCAATGAGCAGTTCTTC,-,TRBJ2-1,TRBV7-2,TRBD1
CASSPGGWTQPQHF,TGTGCCAGCAGTCCAGGGGGATGGACTCAGCCCCAGCATTTT,-,TRBJ1-5,TRBV2,TRBD1
CASSQRYPAGDYGYTF,TGTGCCAGCAGCCAACGTTACCCCGCGGGTGACTATGGCTACACCTTC,few,TRBJ1-2,TRBV4-2,-
CASSLKRGYGYTF,TGCGCCAGCAGCTTGAAAAGAGGCTATGGCTACACCTTC,many,TRBJ1-2,TRBV5-1,-
CASSLGDNNNEQFF,TGCGCCAGCAGCCTCGGGGACAATAACAATGAGCAGTTCTTC,few,TRBJ2-1,TRBV4-3,-
CASSYSLAGAPYEQYF,TGTGCCAGCAGTTACTCTTTGGCGGGAGCGCCCTACGAGCAGTACTTC,-,TRBJ2-7,TRBV6-2/TRBV6-3,TRBD2
CASSLGRSGGAIEQYF,TGTGCCAGCAGCTTAGGGCGGAGCGGGGGGGCCATCGAGCAGTACTTC,few,TRBJ2-7,TRBV7-2,TRBD2
CASSLGPGASYNEQFF,TGTGCCAGCAGCTTAGGGCCAGGGGCCTCCTACAATGAGCAGTTCTTC,-,TRBJ2-1,TRBV11-2,-
CSARSGPGHGGELFF,TGCAGTGCTAGAAGTGGACCAGGACACGGCGGGGAGCTGTTTTTT,few,TRBJ2-2,TRBV20-1,-
CASSALAGLNEQFF,TGTGCCAGCAGTGCCCTAGCGGGGCTCAATGAGCAGTTCTTC,-,TRBJ2-1,TRBV2,TRBD2
CATSAGTGRNQPQHF,TGTGCCACCAGCGCCGGGACAGGACGCAATCAGCCCCAGCATTTT,many,TRBJ1-5,TRBV15,TRBD1
CASSLVERGDTGELFF,TGTGCCAGCAGCTTGGTTGAGAGGGGGGACACCGGGGAGCTGTTTTTT,few,TRBJ2-2,TRBV5-5,-
CSARAPVGLAGVSNEQFF,TGCAGTGCTAGAGCCCCCGTGGGACTAGCGGGAGTAAGTAATGAGCAGTTCTTC,-,TRBJ2-1,TRBV20-1,TRBD2
CASSQVAGGPELFF,TGCGCCAGCAGCCAGGTAGCGGGAGGGCCTGAGCTGTTTTTT,-,TRBJ2-2,TRBV4-3,TRBD2
CASSQGRNTGELFF,TGCGCCAGCAGCCAAGGGAGAAACACCGGGGAGCTGTTTTTT,many,TRBJ2-2,TRBV4-3,-
CASSKPGTTNTGELFF,TGTGCCAGCAGCAAGCCCGGGACTACGAACACCGGGGAGCTGTTTTTT,-,TRBJ2-2,TRBV7-2,TRBD2
CASSLIDRGKNEQFF,TGCGCCAGCAGCCTCATAGACAGGGGTAAAAATGAGCAGTTCTTC,-,TRBJ2-1,TRBV5-1,TRBD1
CSVGGGSREPKNIQYF,TGCAGCGTTGGGGGAGGCTCCAGGGAACCCAAAAACATTCAGTACTTC,-,TRBJ2-4,TRBV29-1,-
CSARAGTGGQPQHF,TGCAGTGCTAGAGCTGGGACAGGGGGTCAGCCCCAGCATTTT,few,TRBJ1-5,TRBV20-1,TRBD1
CSARAGVLSNQPQHF,TGCAGTGCCCGAGCGGGGGTGCTAAGCAATCAGCCCCAGCATTTT,few,TRBJ1-5,TRBV20-1,-
CASSPRTAGYNEQFF,TGTGCCAGCTCACCAAGGACAGCGGGGTACAATGAGCAGTTCTTC,-,TRBJ2-1,TRBV18,-
CASSPTSGTQYF,TGTGCCAGCAGCCCAACCTCGGGTACGCAGTATTTT,many,TRBJ2-3,TRBV7-9,-
CASSSGQAATYEQYF,TGCGCCAGCAGCTCGGGACAGGCAGCAACCTACGAGCAGTACTTC,-,TRBJ2-7,TRBV5-1,TRBD1
CASSPPTGGGEAFF,TGTGCCAGCAGCCCTCCGACAGGGGGAGGTGAAGCTTTCTTT,many,TRBJ1-1,TRBV12-3/TRBV12-4,TRBD1
CASPGGTGASYNEQFF,TGCGCCAGCCCCGGCGGCACGGGAGCCTCCTACAATGAGCAGTTCTTC,few,TRBJ2-1,TRBV5-1,-
CASSSTGDRGTNEQFF,TGTGCCAGCAGCTCGACGGGGGACAGGGGTACCAATGAGCAGTTCTTC,-,TRBJ2-1,TRBV7-8,TRBD1
CASSVDSGGRGETQYF,TGTGCCAGCAGCGTTGATAGCGGGGGGCGTGGGGAGACCCAGTACTTC,many,TRBJ2-5,TRBV7-8,TRBD2
CASSDRDRVSNEQFF,TGTGCCAGCAGCGACCGGGACAGGGTTTCAAATGAGCAGTTCTTC,-,TRBJ2-1,TRBV13,TRBD1
CASRSGGQDNEQFF,TGTGCCAGCAGGAGCGGGGGGCAAGACAATGAGCAGTTCTTC,few,TRBJ2-1,TRBV6-2/TRBV6-3,TRBD2
CSVRAVIRSTDTQYF,TGCAGCGTCCGTGCCGTGATTCGCAGCACAGATACGCAGTATTTT,many,TRBJ2-3,TRBV29-1,-